This T cell receptor (beta chain) appears in the sequencing data of a study of long-term antiretroviral therapy in people with HIV (dated by TCRdb to between 2021 and 2023). For the wider study: The earliest samples were collected about a decade before the 2015 WHO recommendation for immediate ART, when ART was typically delayed until CD4 counts fell. Whether ART initiation and durable HIV suppression were associated with changes in peripheral blood TRB repertoire composition and diversity was tested in a retrospective serial study. A total of around 190 cryopreserved PBMC samples came from a few dozen adults with confirmed HIV infection and were collected serially over a mean of roughly 6 years (range 1-12). Of the approximately 30 participants with HIV, approximately ten were female. No cross-contamination during QIAcube processing was seen in test extractions of a monoclonal T-cell line run alongside 30 to 35 polyclonal samples. Overall study outcomes, separate from this receptor: Because pre-ART samples had limited cell numbers, profiling was done on unsorted PBMC rather than on sorted CD4+ and CD8+ T cells. The samples span the years 2004 to 2017, and the ART regimens used at that time may not be as effective as current regimens. A significant increase in TRB diversity was found to be associated with ART initiation, although TRB diversity was observed to remain significantly below that of transplant donor controls even after long-term ART. Narrower CDR3 length ranges were observed in HIV repertoires than in controls, and an antigen-experienced repertoire with only a slight naive shift after ART was suggested by the network structure. Expanded TRB clones identified before ART initiation dominated the repertoire across all time points, though the dominance fluctuated and decreased in many PLHIV after ART. Because PBMC availability was limited, only the TCR beta chain was sequenced, with no alpha chain pairing. Inferences about post-ART repertoire changes were limited because no data were available on ART adherence, viral resistance or therapy changes.

With regard to this clone: The target of this receptor is not known. The sample holds no much larger clone one base away, and base qualities are not on file.

The immunoSEQ hsTCRB v3.0 assay was used at survey level resolution to sequence the TRB variable region. TRB sequencing targeted a depth of roughly 35,000-50,000 T-cell genomes per sample. TRB libraries were pooled and sequenced on an Illumina MiSeq using a v3 150-cycle kit. Per the authors' processing: Analysis of repertoires was carried out in R inside a reproducible Nextflow workflow spanning QC, data transformation and analysis. LymphoSeq2, an R package for exploring AIRR-Seq data, was used to implement the custom analyses. Four samples that yielded fewer than 5000 total TRB sequences were excluded, so that around 190 HIV repertoires were analyzed. Among the approximately 190 HIV repertoires that were kept, roughly 58 were collected before ART initiation and roughly 130 were collected after ART initiation. Repertoires were downsampled to 5000 TRB nucleotide sequences, and summary statistics were averaged over 100 downsampling iterations. Only TRB sequences with CDR3 regions of at least seven amino acids were retained for analysis. A Shannon entropy-derived clonality score and the Gini coefficient were used to measure diversity. In repertoire networks, the top 5000 CDR3 amino acid sequences were linked whenever an edit distance of one separated two sequences. For TRB CDR3 amino acid sequences, GLIPH2 was used to predict antigen specificity groups and MHC restriction. Known CMV, EBV, HIV or tissue antigen associations were flagged by matching CDR3 amino acid sequences against VDJdb and McPAS-TCR. Pre-ART, post-ART and control groups were compared with Wilcoxon signed-rank tests and Holm-Bonferroni correction. The table comes from immuneACCESS by way of TCRdb, which keeps in-frame sequences with V and J called. Part of the clones is missing from these tables; in studies checked, under half for an unresolved V gene and the rest for unknown reasons. V, J and clone size were drawn from that table, and D and trimming were deduced from the DNA. The sample profile shows 15,000 to 20,000 clones; roughly nine tenths of them were found once. In total, the top ten clones hold nearly 9.5% of the sample.

To be included, a participant needed at least one PBMC sample from before ART initiation plus at least two post-ART samples. Treatment was received in the United States of America by all participants with HIV. Before DNA extraction, cryopreserved samples of roughly 1-10 million PBMC were thawed and washed. At the time of the earliest PBMC sample for each participant with HIV, ages ranged from 23 to 54 years. Each participant contributed PBMC samples from 1-4 timepoints before ART initiation and 2-8 timepoints after ART initiation, with a median of 7 samples. For every participant, serial HIV viral load, CD4+ T-cell count, ART history and demographic data were obtained. Genomic DNA was extracted from unsorted PBMC with a Qiagen kit on a QIAcube, processed in batches of 12 samples. The clonotype originates from a man in his forties or fifties with HIV. The input for sequencing was unsorted PBMCs, taken 4.2 years after starting antiretroviral therapy.

For the CDR3, the sequence is CASSLGAGNTEAFF. The DNA reads TGCGCCAGCAGCTTAGGGGCAGGGAACACTGAAGCTTTCTTT. The rearranged chain carries TRBV5-1 and TRBJ1-1; D gene: possibly TRBD1, on 5 matching bases. The germline V gene encodes CDR1 SGHRS and CDR2 YFSETQ. A distance of 9 bases separates the germline ends of V and J, which lose 2 bases and 1 base respectively. Including the terminal cysteine and phenylalanine, the CDR3 comprises 14 residues. Here the CDR3 DNA is all that survives: 42 bases in frame from base 1.